This T cell receptor beta chain is drawn from a study of T cells after yellow fever vaccination. General study points: From the bulk population, abundant clonotypes could contaminate and appear within FACS-sorted repertoires. Weaker, the secondary response peaked sooner, at day 5 versus 15.

Regarding this clonotype: Its target is unknown.

TCRdb passed the 5' RACE reads through MiXCR, listing each CDR3 protein once. The table shows 610,000 or so distinct CDR3 sequences, with approximately 13% occurring only once. The CDR3 spans 16 residues. V dropped 5 bases and J dropped 6; count of bases not matched to a gene: 9. From germline, CDR1 is SEHNR and CDR2 FQNEAQ (reference sequence). This clonotype originated in a young man who received the YFV17D yellow fever vaccine. V is TRBV7-9 and J is TRBJ2-1; 11 bases fit TRBD2. Sequencing used PBMCs, obtained on the day of the yellow fever booster vaccination. CDR3 amino acids: CASSPPLAGGANEQFF. CDR3 sequence (DNA): TGTGCCAGCAGCCCCCCCCTAGCGGGAGGAGCCAATGAGCAGTTCTTC.